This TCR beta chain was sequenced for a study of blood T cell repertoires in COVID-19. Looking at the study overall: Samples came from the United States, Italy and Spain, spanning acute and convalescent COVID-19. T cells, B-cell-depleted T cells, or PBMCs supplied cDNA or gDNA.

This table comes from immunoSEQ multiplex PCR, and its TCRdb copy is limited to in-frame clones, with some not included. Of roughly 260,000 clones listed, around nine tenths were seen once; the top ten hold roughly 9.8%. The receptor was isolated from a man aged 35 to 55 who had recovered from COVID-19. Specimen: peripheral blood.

The CDR3 DNA follows: TGTGCCAGCAGCCCCCAGGGGGCGCATTATGGCTACACCTTC. It yields the protein CASSPQGAHYGYTF. V and J are TRBV7-9 and TRBJ1-2; 8 positions match TRBD1. In germline, CDR1 is SEHNR, CDR2 FQNEAQ (reference sequence). With 5 bases clipped from V and 5 bases from J, the junction kept 7 bases outside the gene matches. There are 14 residues in the CDR3. Together with reference TRBV7-9 and TRBJ1-2, the CDR3 gives the full variable domain: DTGVSQNPRHKITKRGQNVTFRCDPISEHNRLYWYRQTLGQGPEFLTYFQNEAQLEKSRLLSDRFSAERPKGSFSTLEIQRTEQGDSAMYLCASSPQGAHYGYTFGSGTRLTVV.